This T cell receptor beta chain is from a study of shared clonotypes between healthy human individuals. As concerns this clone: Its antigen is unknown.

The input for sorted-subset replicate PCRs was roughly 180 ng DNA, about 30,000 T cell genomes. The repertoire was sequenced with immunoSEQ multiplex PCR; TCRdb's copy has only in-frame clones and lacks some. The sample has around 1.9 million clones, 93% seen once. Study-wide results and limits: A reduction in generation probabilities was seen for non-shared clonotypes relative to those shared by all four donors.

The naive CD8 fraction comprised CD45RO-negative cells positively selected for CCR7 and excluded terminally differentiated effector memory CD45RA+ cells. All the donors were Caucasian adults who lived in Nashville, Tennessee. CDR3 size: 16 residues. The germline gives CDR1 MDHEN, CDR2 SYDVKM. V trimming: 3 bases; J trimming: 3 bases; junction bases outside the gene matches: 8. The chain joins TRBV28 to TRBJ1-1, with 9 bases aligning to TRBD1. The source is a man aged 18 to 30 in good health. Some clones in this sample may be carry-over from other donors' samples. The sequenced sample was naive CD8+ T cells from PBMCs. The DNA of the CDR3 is TGTGCCAGCAGTTTTTCACAGGGGGCACTGTACACTGAAGCTTTCTTT. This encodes CASSFSQGALYTEAFF.